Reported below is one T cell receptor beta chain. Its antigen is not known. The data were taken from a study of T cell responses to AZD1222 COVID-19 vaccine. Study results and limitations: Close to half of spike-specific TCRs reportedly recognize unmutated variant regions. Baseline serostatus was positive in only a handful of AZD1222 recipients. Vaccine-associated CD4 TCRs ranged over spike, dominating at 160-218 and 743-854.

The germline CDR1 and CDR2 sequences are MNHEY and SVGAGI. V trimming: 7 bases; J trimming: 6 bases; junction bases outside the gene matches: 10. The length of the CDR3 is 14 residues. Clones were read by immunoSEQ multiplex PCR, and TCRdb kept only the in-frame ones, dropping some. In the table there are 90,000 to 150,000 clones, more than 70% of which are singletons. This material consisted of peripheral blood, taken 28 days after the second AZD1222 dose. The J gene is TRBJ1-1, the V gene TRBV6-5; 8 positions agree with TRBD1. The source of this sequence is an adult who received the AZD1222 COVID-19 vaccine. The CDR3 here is CASIRPGQVAEAFF. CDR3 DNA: TGTGCCAGCATTAGACCGGGACAGGTGGCTGAAGCTTTCTTT.